A single sample is the source of the 32 T cell receptor beta chains below, sequenced in a study of T cell repertoires in aging, cancer and after chemotherapy. Amplification of TCR beta used genomic DNA extracted from peripheral blood. Multiplex touch-down PCR with TRB-A/B primers amplified rearranged V-D-J TRB sequences. TCRdb itself ran the multiplex PCR reads through MiXCR, one entry per CDR3 protein. The sample comprises fewer than 6,000 distinct CDR3 sequences, 44% of which are singletons, and roughly 6.8% rests with the top ten. The sample consisted of blood. The receptors here all came from a human donor with a blood cancer.

The gene calls are TRBV6-2 or TRBV6-3 and TRBJ2-2, with a tentative D call TRBD2 (6 bases). Trimming took 0 bases from V and 1 from J, leaving 12 bases between them. The CDR3 is 17 amino acids. Germline V CDR1 and CDR2: MNHEY, SVGEGT. The CDR3 bases are TGTGCCAGCAGTTACTCTCGGCGGGATCAGAACACCGGGGAGCTGTTTTTT. It codes for CASSYSRRDQNTGELFF.

As concerns this clonotype: Lacking the conserved final phenylalanine or tryptophan, this CDR3 likely reflects a read error. The chain combines TRBV6-2 or TRBV6-3 with TRBJ2-5; the D is unclear. The V end lost 7 bases, the J end lost 1 base, and 7 bases lay between the germline ends. In germline, CDR1 is MNHEY, CDR2 SVGEGT. The CDR3 is made up of 12 amino acids. This CDR3 is CASTKPQETQYL. As DNA, the CDR3 is TGTGCCAGCACCAAGCCCCAAGAGACCCAGTACTTA.

In the case of this clonotype: An end of the junction does not agree with germline; a read error may underlie this. The gene calls are TRBV6-1 and TRBJ1-1; maybe TRBD1 (6 bases). CDR3 length: 13 residues. The germline CDR1 and CDR2 sequences are MNHNS and SASEGT. CDR3 sequence (DNA): TGTACCAGCACTCAGGGGCTGAACACTGAAGCTTTCTTT. As protein: CTSTQGLNTEAFF.

This clonotype turned up a few times. V is TRBV28 and J is TRBJ2-1; 11 bases are shared with TRBD2. CDR1 is MDHEN, CDR2 SYDVKM, per germline. The CDR3 sequence is 14 residues long. Losses at the gene ends were 4 bases for V and 9 bases for J; bases not matched to a gene: 5. The DNA of the CDR3 is TGTGCCAGCAGTTCTAGCGGGGGGCTCGTTGAGCAGTTCTTC. It yields the protein CASSSSGGLVEQFF.

This clonotype rates as large (0.1 to 1%). This rearrangement joins TRBV29-1 to TRBJ2-3; D is uncertain. The CDR3 extends over 11 amino acids. V was clipped by 3 bases and J by 2 bases, with 3 bases between them. The germline gives CDR1 SQVTM, CDR2 ANQGSEA. This CDR3 is CSVDSTDTQYF. The CDR3 DNA is TGCAGCGTTGATTCCACAGATACGCAGTATTTT.

The chain couples TRBV5-4 to TRBJ1-2; 8 bases map to TRBD1. Germline CDR1 is SGHNT and CDR2 is YYREEE (reference sequence). This CDR3 contains 16 residues. V lost 4 bases to trimming and J lost 0 bases; unmatched junction nucleotides: 8. CDR3 protein: CASSAGQGQANYGYTF. CDR3 DNA sequence: TGTGCCAGCAGCGCAGGACAGGGCCAAGCTAACTATGGCTACACCTTC.

The rearrangement uses TRBV20-1 and TRBJ2-3; TRBD1 aligns across 7 bases. CDR3 length equals 15 residues. Germline assignment: CDR1 DFQATT and CDR2 SNEGSKA (reference sequence). J was trimmed by 2 bases and V by 6 bases; bases with no gene match: 11. CDR3 bases: TGCAGTGCCGGCCCCGGGACAGAGCTCACAGATACGCAGTATTTT. Its protein product is CSAGPGTELTDTQYF.

The chain uses TRBV19 and TRBJ1-2; 7 nucleotides line up with TRBD1. This CDR3 is built from 15 residues. The germline gives CDR1 LNHDA, CDR2 SQIVND (reference sequence). With 4 bases clipped from V and 5 bases from J, the junction kept 10 bases outside the gene matches. CDR3 in amino acids: CASSRDSGGGYGYTF. CDR3 bases: TGTGCCAGTAGTAGGGACTCAGGGGGTGGATATGGCTACACCTTC.

The CDR3: CASSVRATDTQYF. The DNA for the CDR3 is TGTGCCAGCAGTGTTCGGGCCACAGATACGCAGTATTTT. This chain links TRBV6-1 with TRBJ2-3, with D uncertain. Looked up from germline, CDR1 is MNHNS and CDR2 is SASEGT. The CDR3 consists of 13 residues. The V gene lost 4 bases and the J gene lost 2 bases, with 7 bases spanning the gap.

This clonotype was counted between two and nine times. The J gene is TRBJ2-2, the V gene TRBV6-2 or TRBV6-3; 8 bases map to TRBD1. The CDR3 totals 15 residues. J was trimmed by 6 bases and V by 6 bases; bases with no gene match: 9. The germline CDR1 and CDR2 sequences are MNHEY and SVGEGT. In DNA, the CDR3 is TGTGCCAGCAGCCGGACAGGGCGAGGGGCCGGGGAGCTGTTTTTT. Its protein is CASSRTGRGAGELFF.

The rearrangement links TRBV7-6 to TRBJ2-7; weak D call: TRBD2 (7 bases). V lost 1 base to trimming and J lost 5 bases, with 12 bases between them. The CDR3 sequence is 14 residues long. The germline V gene encodes CDR1 SGHVS and CDR2 FNYEAQ. The CDR3 spells CASSLVAGANEQYF. CDR3 coding DNA: TGTGCCAGCAGCTTAGTCGCGGGGGCCAACGAGCAGTACTTC. The full variable domain, rest sourced from reference TRBV7-6 and TRBJ2-7, is GAGVSQSPRYKVTKRGQDVALRCDPISGHVSLYWYRQALGQGPEFLTYFNYEAQQDKSGLPNDRFSAERPEGSISTLTIQRTEQRDSAMYRCASSLVAGANEQYFGPGTRLTVT.

V gene TRBV15 combines with J gene TRBJ2-5; 11 nucleotides line up with TRBD2. The CDR3 is 16 residues long. From germline, CDR1 is LNHNV and CDR2 YYDKDF (reference sequence). The junction had 4 bases not matched to a gene; V was cut back by 0 bases and J by 4 bases. CDR3 bases: TGTGCCACCAGCAGAGATAGCGGGAGGGCAGGAGAGACCCAGTACTTC. It specifies CATSRDSGRAGETQYF.

The chain links TRBV6-5 to TRBJ2-7; tentatively, D is TRBD2 (6 bases). With 5 bases removed from V and 4 bases from J, the gap between germline ends came to 9 bases. CDR3 length: 12 residues. Per germline, CDR1 MNHEY and CDR2 SVGAGI. The CDR3 loop reads CASSTGTYEQYF. The CDR3 DNA reads TGTGCCAGCAGTACCGGGACTTACGAGCAGTACTTC.

This clonotype was seen more than once but under ten times. The V and J genes are TRBV19 and TRBJ2-7; maybe TRBD1 (6 bases). The V end lost 3 bases, the J end lost 2 bases, and 8 bases lay between the germline ends. The CDR3 loop spans 13 amino acids. From germline, CDR1 is LNHDA and CDR2 SQIVND (reference sequence). Here the CDR3 reads CASSIRDTYEQYF. In DNA, the CDR3 is TGTGCCAGTAGTATTCGGGACACCTACGAGCAGTACTTC.

There are a few counts of this clonotype. The V call is TRBV30, the J call TRBJ1-5; maybe TRBD1 (5 bases). Germline V gene data show CDR1 as GTSNPN and CDR2 as SVGIG (reference sequence). The V and J ends lost 0 bases and 4 bases respectively, with 7 bases between them. The CDR3 spans 13 residues. CDR3 loop: CAWSVQENQPQHF. The DNA of the CDR3 is TGTGCCTGGAGTGTACAGGAAAATCAGCCCCAGCATTTT.

The chain links TRBV19 to TRBJ2-1; 13 nucleotides match TRBD2. Germline V gene lookup returns CDR1 LNHDA and CDR2 SQIVND (reference sequence). The CDR3 length is 15 residues. V lost 4 bases, J lost 8 bases, and 5 bases stayed unmatched. The CDR3 bases are TGTGCCAGTAGTAGAGGGACTAGCGGGATCGATGAGCAGTTCTTC. Translation gives CASSRGTSGIDEQFF. The variable domain in full, completed from reference TRBV19 and TRBJ2-1, reads DGGITQSPKYLFRKEGQNVTLSCEQNLNHDAMYWYRQDPGQGLRLIYYSQIVNDFQKGDIAEGYSVSREKKESFPLTVTSAQKNPTAFYLCASSRGTSGIDEQFFGPGTRLTVL.

The chain couples TRBV6-2 or TRBV6-3 to TRBJ1-5; perhaps TRBD1 as D (6 bases). The CDR3 has 15 residues. The V end lost 3 bases, the J end lost 3 bases, and 12 bases lay between the germline ends. CDR1 and CDR2 from the germline V gene are MNHEY and SVGEGT. The CDR3 region has the DNA TGTGCCAGCAGTTATTCGAGGGGGGCCAATCAGCCCCAGCATTTT. Residues: CASSYSRGANQPQHF.

The rearrangement links TRBV5-1 to TRBJ1-2; 9 bases are a match to TRBD1. V was pared by 7 bases and J by 2 bases, with 6 bases of the junction left unmatched. Germline lookup yields CDR1 SGHRS and CDR2 YFSETQ. The CDR3 consists of 14 residues. DNA for the CDR3: TGCGCCAGCGCCCGGACAGGGGACAACTATGGCTACACCTTC. Encoded protein: CASARTGDNYGYTF.

The chain couples TRBV9 to TRBJ2-1; the D is unclear. Germline V CDR1 and CDR2: SGDLS, YYNGEE. This CDR3 contains 13 residues. V lost 4 bases to trimming and J lost 3 bases, with 8 bases between them. In DNA form, the CDR3 reads TGTGCCAGCAGCCCCCGGGTCTACAATGAGCAGTTCTTC. Amino acid sequence: CASSPRVYNEQFF.

The CDR3, as DNA: TGTGCCAGCAGTTTATCGGTGTTGGTATCTGGCGGGACTAGCACAGATACGCAGTATTTT. Amino acids: CASSLSVLVSGGTSTDTQYF. The chain has TRBV27 and TRBJ2-3, with TRBD2 as a possible D gene (6 bases). Deletions cut 0 bases from V and 0 bases from J, with 22 bases between. Germline V lookup: CDR1 MNHEY, CDR2 SMNVEV (reference sequence). The CDR3 is made up of 20 amino acids.

The rearrangement links TRBV6-5 to TRBJ2-7; 13 bases agree with TRBD2. Germline V gives CDR1 MNHEY, CDR2 SVGAGI. The CDR3 totals 15 residues. Trimming removed 5 bases from V and 4 bases from J; junction bases left unmatched: 5. The CDR3 DNA follows: TGTGCCAGCAGTCCGACTAGCGGGGGGCCATACGAGCAGTACTTC. This codes for CASSPTSGGPYEQYF.

By share, this clonotype ranks as medium-sized. The chain employs TRBV29-1 and TRBJ2-2; tentative D call: TRBD2 (6 bases). V shed 6 bases and J shed 0 bases, with 17 bases lying between them. CDR1 is SQVTM and CDR2 is ANQGSEA in the germline V gene. There are 16 residues in the CDR3. CDR3 in amino acids: CSVLDRRGPNTGELFF. The DNA of the CDR3 is TGCAGCGTCCTGGACCGGAGGGGCCCGAACACCGGGGAGCTGTTTTTT.

The gene calls are TRBV29-1 and TRBJ1-2, with 9 positions matching TRBD1. The V and J ends lost 6 bases and 6 bases, in that order; junction bases with no gene match: 17. This CDR3 contains 16 residues. CDR1 SQVTM and CDR2 ANQGSEA come from the germline V gene. In DNA form, the CDR3 reads TGCAGCGTGAAGGGGGGACAGGGAAACCGCCTTGATGGCTACACCTTC. As protein: CSVKGGQGNRLDGYTF.

This rearrangement joins TRBV30 to TRBJ1-2; D possibly corresponds to TRBD1 (5 bases). Germline-derived CDR1 and CDR2 are GTSNPN and SVGIG (reference sequence). This CDR3 contains 12 residues. Trimming shortened V by 8 bases and J by 3 bases, and 13 bases separated the two germline ends. DNA of the CDR3: TGTGCCCGTTCGGACACGCACTATGGCTACACCTTC. It encodes CARSDTHYGYTF.

In regard to this clonotype: A read error may produce the germline difference seen at one junction end. V gene TRBV10-3 combines with J gene TRBJ2-1; 8 nucleotides align to TRBD2. Germline V CDR1 and CDR2: ENHRY, SYGVKD. CDR3 size: 14 residues. Written as DNA, the CDR3 is TGCGCCAGCCAACGGGCGGGGGGCTACAATGAGCAGTTCTTC. Amino acid sequence: CASQRAGGYNEQFF.

The chain couples TRBV15 to TRBJ1-2, with D tentatively TRBD1 (5 bases). The CDR3 covers 15 residues. V was cut by 2 bases and J by 7 bases, with 17 bases left in between. The germline CDR1 and CDR2 sequences are LNHNV and YYDKDF (reference sequence). CDR3 in DNA: TGTGCCACCAGCAGACGTCAGGGAATAGTAAGTGGCTACACCTTC. It codes for CATSRRQGIVSGYTF.

The chain has TRBV30 and TRBJ1-5; the match to TRBD1 covers 8 bases. CDR1 is GTSNPN and CDR2 is SVGIG in the germline V gene (reference sequence). Trimming took 1 base from V and 6 from J; bases not matched to a gene: 5. This CDR3 region has 14 residues. The CDR3 is CAWSGAQGVQPQHF. DNA of the CDR3: TGTGCCTGGAGTGGAGCACAGGGGGTTCAGCCCCAGCATTTT.

This clonotype was seen a few times. The chain is built from TRBV6-1 and TRBJ2-3; 9 bases map to TRBD2. CDR1 and CDR2 from the germline V gene are MNHNS and SASEGT. Germline trimming cut 2 bases from V and 2 bases from J; bases unmatched to any gene: 2. The CDR3 covers 15 residues. This chain's CDR3 is CASSELAGSTDTQYF. DNA for the CDR3: TGTGCCAGCAGTGAACTAGCGGGGTCCACAGATACGCAGTATTTT.

The chain is built from TRBV7-2 and TRBJ2-3; 8 nucleotides match TRBD2. J gave up 1 base and V 2 bases, and 2 bases lay outside the gene matches. Germline assignment: CDR1 SGHTA and CDR2 FQGNSA. CDR3 length equals 15 residues. In DNA form, the CDR3 reads TGTGCCAGCAGCTTAAGGCGGGAGGGCACAGATACGCAGTATTTT. Protein product: CASSLRREGTDTQYF.

V usage is TRBV18 and J usage is TRBJ2-5; D is perhaps TRBD2 (7 bases). V was pared by 3 bases and J by 5 bases, with 16 bases between. The CDR3 runs 15 residues. The germline V gene has CDR1 KGHSH and CDR2 LQKENI. CDR3 nucleotides: TGTGCCAGCTCACCGTCGGCGGGGGCCGGGGAGACCCAGTACTTC. Residues: CASSPSAGAGETQYF.

This clonotype has just a few counts. This chain's CDR3 is CACRIRGRVGEQYF. The DNA of the CDR3 is TGTGCCTGTCGAATCAGGGGCCGGGTTGGTGAGCAGTACTTC. This chain uses TRBV30 with TRBJ2-7; possible D gene TRBD1, 6 bases. V lost 6 bases and J 7 bases, leaving 22 bases between the germline ends. The CDR3 is 14 residues long. Germline CDR1 GTSNPN, CDR2 SVGIG (reference sequence).

The chain joins TRBV24-1 to TRBJ2-1; D is possibly TRBD1 (7 bases). The V gene lost 3 bases and the J gene lost 4 bases, with 9 bases spanning the gap. Germline V gene data show CDR1 as KGHDR and CDR2 as SFDVKD. The CDR3 sequence is 14 residues long. CDR3: CATSDAGQYNEQFF. CDR3 DNA sequence: TGTGCCACCAGTGATGCGGGACAGTACAATGAGCAGTTCTTC.